The present T cell receptor (beta chain) was sequenced within a study of T cell changes during pregnancy in multiple sclerosis. Assay used: immunoSEQ multiplex PCR; TCRdb lists only in-frame clones, some missing. Found here are 81,000 or so clones, about nine tenths of them singletons; the top ten hold roughly 4%. V was clipped by 5 bases and J by 0 bases, with 13 bases between them. Germline-derived CDR1 and CDR2 are PRHDT and FYEKMQ (reference sequence). This CDR3 is 15 amino acids long. The chain has TRBV13 and TRBJ1-1, with TRBD1 as a possible D gene (5 bases). The sequence was obtained from a female donor in good health, serving as a control in a pregnancy study. Some clones in this sample may be carry-over from other donors' samples. The sequences come from PBMCs, collected in the first trimester of pregnancy. The CDR3 protein is CASSQRGLMNTEAFF. The CDR3, as DNA: TGTGCCAGCAGCCAGCGGGGACTGATGAACACTGAAGCTTTCTTT.